This record looks at one T cell receptor (beta chain) sequence and its context. Its antigen is unknown. The data stem from a study of shared clonotypes between healthy human individuals. Repertoires were generated with immunoSEQ multiplex PCR, while TCRdb's copy carries only in-frame clones and drops some. This sample has some 1 million clones; about 77% occur once, and the top ten carry around 1.4%. Study-level points and caveats: Rarefaction demonstrated incomplete sorted-subset sequencing despite large depth.

The TCR originated in a man aged 18 to 30 in good health. Material: memory CD4+ T cells sorted from blood. Subset reported: CD45RA-negative fraction.

The CDR3 DNA follows: TGTGCCAGCAGGGACACGAACACAGATACGCAGTATTTT. As protein: CASRDTNTDTQYF. The rearrangement links TRBV25-1 to TRBJ2-3; tentatively, D is TRBD1 (5 bases). The ends were cut back, 6 bases at V and 2 bases at J, with 9 bases in the middle. The V gene's germline CDR1 is MGHDK and CDR2 SYGVNS. This CDR3 is built from 13 residues.